This T cell receptor (beta chain) was identified in a study of PD-1 blockade in classical Hodgkin lymphoma. Every one of the patients relapsed after autologous stem cell transplantation (brentuximab vedotin exposure was variable). Under best response, outcomes were complete response, partial response or progressive disease. TCRdb keeps only in-frame clones here, not all; method: immunoSEQ multiplex PCR. The table has about 37,000 clones, approximately 82% seen once. This clone was counted only a few times. Its antigen is undetermined. The germline V and J ends were trimmed by 5 bases and 8 bases, with 15 bases remaining between them. There are 13 residues in the CDR3. CDR1 SEHNR and CDR2 FQNEAQ come from the germline V gene (reference sequence). Overall study findings and caveats: Initiation of nivolumab under 1 year after ASCT led to exclusion of patients. It was among complete responders that baseline diversity resembled that of newly diagnosed patients. Diminished baseline TCR diversity has been reported in newly diagnosed patients relative to healthy donors.

The TCR sequence derives from a human donor with classical Hodgkin lymphoma. This specimen consisted of peripheral blood mononuclear cells (PBMCs), obtained before the second cycle of nivolumab. This rearrangement joins TRBV7-9 to TRBJ1-2; D might be TRBD1 (6 bases). The CDR3 DNA is TGTGCCAGCAGCCCCCAGGGGAGAGCGGGCTACACCTTC. Protein sequence: CASSPQGRAGYTF.